Reported below is one T cell receptor beta chain. Authors' methods: Counts of nucleated cells, estimated from reference gene primer amplification, were obtained. Using immunoSEQ multiplex PCR, the repertoire was profiled, and TCRdb retains in-frame clones only, with some absent. That table supplies the V and J calls and clone size; D and trimming were determined from the DNA. The sample records a few hundred thousand clones, roughly 90% being singletons. This entry comes from a study of blood T cell repertoires in COVID-19. Study as a whole: COVID-19 samples collected from the United States, Italy and Spain covered acute and convalescent phases. Nucleic acid was either cDNA or gDNA, and it came from T cells, B-cell-depleted T cells, or PBMCs.

Germline-derived CDR1 and CDR2 are DFQATT and SNEGSKA (reference sequence). This CDR3 has 17 residues. With 3 bases clipped from V and 0 bases from J, the junction kept 9 bases outside the gene matches. The sequence was collected from a man aged 18-30 years with active or convalescent COVID-19. The sample was peripheral blood. The rearrangement links TRBV20-1 to TRBJ2-3, with 10 bases aligning to TRBD2. CDR3 nucleotides: TGCAGTGCTAGTGCCCTCCTAGCGGGGGATAGCACAGATACGCAGTATTTT. Translating it yields CSASALLAGDSTDTQYF.